The 24 T cell receptor beta chains listed next were all sequenced from one sample in a study of regulatory T cells in long-lasting Graves disease. This sample's time point: persistent/refractory GD, antithyroid drugs over 5 years with positive TRAb. From RNA extracted from PBMCs, the TCR library was made. The authors built TCR beta libraries using iRepertoire HTBI primers and Arm-PCR of CDR3 regions. MiXCR, applied by TCRdb to the multiplex PCR reads, yields one record per CDR3 protein. Of more than 300,000 distinct CDR3 sequences detected, about 19% appear once; the ten largest clones hold 25% to 30%. The material was peripheral blood mononuclear cells (PBMCs), obtained when the disease was refractory, from a patient treated with antithyroid drugs. These receptors were taken from a female donor with Graves disease.

This clonotype has ten or more counts. This rearrangement joins TRBV11-1 to TRBJ2-5, with D perhaps given as TRBD1 or TRBD2 (5 bases each). CDR1 SGHAT and CDR2 FQDESV come from the germline V gene (reference sequence). The V and J ends lost 4 bases and 7 bases respectively, with 13 bases between them. This CDR3 spans 13 amino acids. The CDR3 loop reads CASSYGDRGTQYF. In DNA form, the CDR3 reads TGTGCCAGCAGCTATGGGGACCGGGGGACCCAGTACTTC.

In its sample, this clonotype was seen many times. V is TRBV11-1 and J is TRBJ1-1; 7 bases are a match to TRBD1. The CDR3 is 15 residues long. The ends lost 5 bases at V and 3 bases at J; junction bases unmatched: 9. Germline lookup yields CDR1 SGHAT and CDR2 FQDESV (reference sequence). The CDR3, as DNA: TGTGCCAGCAGCGGACAGGCGGGGCGTTACACTGAAGCTTTCTTT. This encodes CASSGQAGRYTEAFF.

The V and J genes are TRBV7-3 and TRBJ2-1; 9 positions agree with TRBD2. CDR1 is SGHTA, CDR2 FQGTGA, per germline. V shed 1 base and J 6 bases; nucleotides not matched to a gene: 4. The CDR3 extends over 15 amino acids. The CDR3 DNA follows: TGTGCCAGCAGCTTAAGTGGCGGGGGGGGCAATGAGCAGTTCTTC. This codes for CASSLSGGGGNEQFF. Based on the CDR3 plus reference TRBV7-3 and TRBJ2-1, the full variable domain is GAGVSQTPSNKVTEKGKYVELRCDPISGHTALYWYRQSLGQGPEFLIYFQGTGAADDSGLPNDRFFAVRPEGSVSTLKIQRTERGDSAVYLCASSLSGGGGNEQFFGPGTRLTVL.

The chain employs TRBV18 and TRBJ1-5; possible D gene TRBD1, 5 bases. The germline gives CDR1 KGHSH, CDR2 LQKENI. The CDR3 runs 16 residues. V shed 4 bases and J shed 0 bases, with 13 bases lying between them. CDR3 in amino acids: CASSLTPGTSNQPQHF. The CDR3 DNA follows: TGTGCCAGCTCACTCACGCCAGGGACTAGCAATCAGCCCCAGCATTTT.

There are a few counts of this clonotype. The chain has TRBV4-3 and TRBJ2-5, with TRBD2 matching over 9 bases. This CDR3 is 15 amino acids long. Germline CDR1 and CDR2: LGHNA and YSLEER. After removal of 2 bases from V and 5 bases from J, the junction contained 6 bases not matched to a gene. The CDR3 protein is CASSQFSGGEETQYF. CDR3 in DNA: TGCGCCAGCAGCCAATTTAGCGGGGGTGAGGAGACCCAGTACTTC.

The V and J genes are TRBV11-2 and TRBJ2-4, with D possibly being TRBD2 (5 bases). V was pared by 0 bases and J by 7 bases, with 7 bases between. The CDR3 length is 13 residues. Germline V gene sequence: CDR1 SGHAT, CDR2 FQNNGV. The CDR3 here is CASSLEPGNIQYF. The CDR3 coding sequence is TGTGCCAGCAGCTTAGAGCCGGGGAACATTCAGTACTTC.

This clonotype has at least ten counts. The rearrangement links TRBV2 to TRBJ2-2; possible D gene TRBD1, 6 bases. This CDR3 has 12 residues. The germline gives CDR1 SNHLY, CDR2 FYNNEI. With 7 bases removed from V and 6 bases from J, the gap between germline ends came to 9 bases. Here the CDR3 reads CASKDSAGELFF. The CDR3, as DNA: TGTGCCAGCAAGGACAGCGCCGGGGAGCTGTTTTTT. The entire variable domain, with the rest obtained from reference TRBV2 and TRBJ2-2, is as follows: EPEVTQTPSHQVTQMGQEVILRCVPISNHLYFYWYRQILGQKVEFLVSFYNNEISEKSEIFDDQFSVERPDGSNFTLKIRSTKLEDSAMYFCASKDSAGELFFGEGSRLTVL.

This clonotype was seen only a few times. The chain employs TRBV6-9 and TRBJ2-7, with TRBD2 as a possible D gene (6 bases). Germline-derived CDR1 and CDR2 are MNHGY and SVAAGI. The CDR3 is made up of 13 amino acids. V lost 3 bases to trimming and J lost 6 bases, with 12 bases between them. The CDR3, as DNA: TGTGCCAGCAGTTACGGGGGAGTGTCCGAGCAGTACTTC. Translated, it gives CASSYGGVSEQYF.

The CDR3 DNA is TGTGCCAGCAGCCCCCTCTCCTCCGTGACAGGGGGCCGGACCCAGTACTTC. It specifies CASSPLSSVTGGRTQYF. This rearrangement joins TRBV6-1 to TRBJ2-5; 10 nucleotides align to TRBD1. Trimming took 6 bases from V and 7 from J; bases not matched to a gene: 17. CDR1 is MNHNS and CDR2 is SASEGT in the germline V gene. The CDR3 runs to 17 residues.

At least ten counts were recorded for this clonotype. The chain carries TRBV5-1 and TRBJ1-1, with D possibly TRBD1 on 5 matching bases. Trimming removed 0 bases from V and 4 bases from J, with 10 bases in between. The CDR3 runs 14 residues. The germline gives CDR1 SGHRS, CDR2 YFSETQ. CDR3 DNA sequence: TGCGCCAGCAGCTTGGACAGGCCTCGCACTGAAGCTTTCTTT. It translates to CASSLDRPRTEAFF.

This clonotype has a count of ten or more. J is TRBJ2-7 and V is TRBV28; 15 nucleotides agree with TRBD2. The CDR3 extends over 19 amino acids. Unmatched junction bases numbered 12, after V lost 5 bases and J lost 1 base. Germline V gene data show CDR1 as MDHEN and CDR2 as SYDVKM. CDR3 DNA: TGTGCCAGCAGTGCCTTACCCGGGACTAGCGGGAGGTTGTCCTACGAGCAGTACTTC. This sequence encodes CASSALPGTSGRLSYEQYF.

This clonotype was detected a few times. The chain employs TRBV27 and TRBJ2-7, with 10 positions matching TRBD2. Trimming cost V 8 bases and J 4 bases; bases outside gene matches: 5. Germline lookup yields CDR1 MNHEY and CDR2 SMNVEV (reference sequence). The CDR3 is 13 residues long. CDR3 nucleotide sequence: TGTGCCAGCCGTCTAGCGGGAGAATACGAGCAGTACTTC. This gives the protein CASRLAGEYEQYF.

Only a few counts were recorded for this clonotype. V and J are TRBV28 and TRBJ2-1, with TRBD2 matching over 14 bases. Trimming took 5 bases from V and 3 from J; bases not matched to a gene: 3. Looked up from germline, CDR1 is MDHEN and CDR2 is SYDVKM. The CDR3 totals 16 residues. CDR3 loop: CASSMGLAGDYNEQFF. CDR3 DNA sequence: TGTGCCAGCAGTATGGGACTAGCGGGAGACTACAATGAGCAGTTCTTC.

This clonotype appeared a few times. One junction end disagrees with the germline gene, perhaps due to a read error. V gene TRBV20-1 combines with J gene TRBJ2-4; possible D gene TRBD2, 5 bases. This CDR3 region has 12 residues. In germline, CDR1 is DFQATT, CDR2 SNEGSKA (reference sequence). The CDR3 is CSAREDAGKAFF. CDR3 in DNA: TGCAGTGCTAGAGAGGACGCCGGGAAGGCGTTCTTC.

This rearrangement joins TRBV12-5 to TRBJ1-2; D unresolved. V was trimmed by 0 bases and J by 7 bases, leaving 6 bases between them. The CDR3 is 12 residues long. CDR1 LGHNT and CDR2 FRNRAP come from the germline V gene. The CDR3 loop is CASGLVLVGYTF. In DNA form, the CDR3 reads TGTGCTAGTGGTTTGGTACTAGTTGGCTACACCTTC.

The rearrangement joins TRBV28 to TRBJ1-4, with 9 bases fitting TRBD1. The CDR3 runs to 16 residues. Germline lookup yields CDR1 MDHEN and CDR2 SYDVKM. Germline trimming cut 4 bases from V and 8 bases from J; bases unmatched to any gene: 11. The CDR3 reads CASSYSRGQGDEKLFF. The CDR3 DNA follows: TGTGCCAGCAGTTACTCGCGGGGACAGGGTGACGAAAAACTGTTTTTT.

Ten or more counts support this clonotype. The genes are TRBV6-1 and TRBJ1-1, with 7 bases identical to TRBD1. The germline V gene has CDR1 MNHNS and CDR2 SASEGT. This CDR3 comprises 15 residues. Trimming took 7 bases from V and 0 from J; bases not matched to a gene: 8. The CDR3 reads CASNAGRGLNTEAFF. In DNA form, the CDR3 reads TGTGCCAGCAACGCGGGCAGGGGGTTGAACACTGAAGCTTTCTTT.

This clonotype was seen at least ten times. Here the CDR3 DNA reads TGTGCCAGCAGTGAAAGCCAGGGCTATGGCTACACCTTC. It is translated as CASSESQGYGYTF. The chain employs TRBV6-1 and TRBJ1-2, with a possible D match to TRBD1 (5 bases). The germline CDR1 and CDR2 sequences are MNHNS and SASEGT. V dropped 2 bases and J dropped 4 bases, with 8 bases sitting between them. This CDR3 comprises 13 residues.

This clonotype was observed at least ten times. An end of the junction differs from the germline gene, which may be a read error. This rearrangement joins TRBV7-9 to TRBJ1-5; D is uncertain. The CDR3 loop spans 14 amino acids. Germline V gives CDR1 SEHNR, CDR2 FQNEAQ (reference sequence). CDR3 DNA sequence: TGTGCCAGCAGTTTAGCCGGGCCCAACCAGCCCCAGCATTTT. Residues: CASSLAGPNQPQHF. Drawing the rest from reference TRBV7-9 and TRBJ1-5, the complete variable domain is DTGVSQNPRHKITKRGQNVTFRCDPISEHNRLYWYRQTLGQGPEFLTYFQNEAQLEKSRLLSDRFSAERPKGSFSTLEIQRTEQGDSAMYLCASSLAGPNQPQHFGDGTRLSIL.

The rearrangement joins TRBV10-2 to TRBJ1-3, with D hard to call. V was clipped by 6 bases and J by 0 bases, with 12 bases between them. The CDR3 sequence is 15 residues long. Germline V gene sequence: CDR1 WSHSY, CDR2 SAAADI. CDR3 coding DNA: TGCGCCAGCAGAGGGTCGGCAGACTCTGGAAACACCATATATTTT. Its protein is CASRGSADSGNTIYF.

This clonotype showed up many times. The chain recombines TRBV6-5 with TRBJ1-2; unclear D gene. Germline-derived CDR1 and CDR2 are MNHEY and SVGAGI. The CDR3 has 13 residues. Deletions cut 4 bases from V and 8 bases from J, with 14 bases between. CDR3 protein: CASSLHSVGGYTF. Written as DNA, the CDR3 is TGTGCCAGCAGTTTACACAGTGTGGGGGGCTACACCTTC.

For this clonotype: One base away lies a much larger clone, so this may be a sequencing read error. V is TRBV7-3 and J is TRBJ2-7, with D unclear. Trimming cost V 3 bases and J 0 bases, with 21 bases left between them. Germline V gene data show CDR1 as SGHTA and CDR2 as FQGTGA. The CDR3 spans 18 residues. The CDR3 DNA reads as TGTGCCAGCAGCTTTACTGGCGCCCCTTCTTATAGCTCCTACGAGCAGTACTTC. It encodes CASSFTGAPSYSSYEQYF.

This clonotype was detected only a few times. V usage is TRBV18 and J usage is TRBJ1-3, with a tentative D call TRBD1 (5 bases). Germline V gives CDR1 KGHSH, CDR2 LQKENI. V was shortened by 6 bases and J by 4 bases, with 19 bases between the two germline ends. This CDR3 is 16 amino acids long. The CDR3 DNA sequence: TGTGCCAGCTCCCCGACCCGAGGGGATGGCGGAAACACCATATATTTT. The encoded protein is CASSPTRGDGGNTIYF.

Note on this clonotype: Since a much larger clone is just one base distant, this may be a read error. The chain couples TRBV7-2 to TRBJ2-6; D is possibly TRBD1 (5 bases). CDR1 is SGHTA, CDR2 FQGNSA, per germline. The CDR3 has 15 amino acids. Here the CDR3 reads CASSFTTPGANVLAF. CDR3 DNA: TGTGCCAGCAGCTTCACGACGCCTGGGGCCAACGTCCTGGCTTTC.